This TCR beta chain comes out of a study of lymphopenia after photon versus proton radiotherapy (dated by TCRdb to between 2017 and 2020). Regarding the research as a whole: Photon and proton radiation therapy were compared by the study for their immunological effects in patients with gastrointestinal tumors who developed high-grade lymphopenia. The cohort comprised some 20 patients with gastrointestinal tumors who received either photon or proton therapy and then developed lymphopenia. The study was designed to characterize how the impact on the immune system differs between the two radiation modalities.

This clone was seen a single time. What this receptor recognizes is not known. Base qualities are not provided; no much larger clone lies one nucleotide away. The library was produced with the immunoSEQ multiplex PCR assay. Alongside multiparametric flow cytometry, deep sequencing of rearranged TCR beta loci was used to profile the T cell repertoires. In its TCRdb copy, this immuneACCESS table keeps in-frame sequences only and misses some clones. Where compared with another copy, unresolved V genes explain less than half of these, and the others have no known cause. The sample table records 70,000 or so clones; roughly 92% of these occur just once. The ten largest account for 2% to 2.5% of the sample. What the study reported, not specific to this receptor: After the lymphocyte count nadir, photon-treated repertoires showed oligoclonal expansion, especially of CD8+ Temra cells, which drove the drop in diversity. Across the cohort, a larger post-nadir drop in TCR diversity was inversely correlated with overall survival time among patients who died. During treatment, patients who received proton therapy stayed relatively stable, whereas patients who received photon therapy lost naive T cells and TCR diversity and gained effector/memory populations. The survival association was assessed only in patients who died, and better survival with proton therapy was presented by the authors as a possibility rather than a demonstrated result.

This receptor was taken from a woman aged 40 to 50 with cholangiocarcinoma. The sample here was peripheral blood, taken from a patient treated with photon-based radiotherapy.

CDR3 region: CASSPFQGNEQFF. The DNA reads as follows: TGTGCCAGCAGCCCCTTTCAAGGAAATGAGCAGTTCTTC. This chain is built from TRBV7-9 and TRBJ2-1; the D gene cannot be resolved reliably. CDR1 is given as SEHNR and CDR2 as FQNEAQ, both from the germline V gene (reference sequence). V loses 5 bases of germline sequence and J loses 7 bases, and the interval between the two ends is 12 bases. Including cysteine and phenylalanine, the CDR3 has 13 amino acids. The only DNA kept is the CDR3, 39 bases in frame from the first base.